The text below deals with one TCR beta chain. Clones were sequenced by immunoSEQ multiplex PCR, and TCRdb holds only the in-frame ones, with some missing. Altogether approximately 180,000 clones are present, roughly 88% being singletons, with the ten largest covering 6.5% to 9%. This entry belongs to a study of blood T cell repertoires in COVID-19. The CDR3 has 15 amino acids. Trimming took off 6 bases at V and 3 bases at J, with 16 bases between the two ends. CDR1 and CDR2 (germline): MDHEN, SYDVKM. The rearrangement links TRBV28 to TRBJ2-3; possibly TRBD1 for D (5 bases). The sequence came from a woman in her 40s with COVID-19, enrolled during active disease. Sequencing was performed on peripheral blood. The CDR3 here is CASRADSRWTDTQYF. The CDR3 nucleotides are TGTGCCAGCAGAGCCGACAGTCGCTGGACAGATACGCAGTATTTT. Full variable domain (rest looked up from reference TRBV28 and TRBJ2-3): DVKVTQSSRYLVKRTGEKVFLECVQDMDHENMFWYRQDPGLGLRLIYFSYDVKMKEKGDIPEGYSVSREKKERFSLILESASTNQTSMYLCASRADSRWTDTQYFGPGTRLTVL.